The 21 T cell receptor beta chains in this list originate from one sample, sequenced in a study of cytotoxic CD8 clonotypes in ibrutinib-treated CLL. Data came from immunoSEQ multiplex PCR; TCRdb stores just in-frame clones and leaves some out. The sample holds 200,000 to 250,000 clones, roughly 74% seen once. The material was PBMCs, obtained after 24 months of ibrutinib treatment. The origin of the receptors is a human donor with chronic lymphocytic leukemia.

CDR3 nucleotide sequence: TGCGCCAGCAGCTATGGGGGAGGAAACACTGAAGCTTTCTTT. This codes for CASSYGGGNTEAFF. The chain links TRBV5-1 to TRBJ1-1; D may be TRBD1 (5 bases). The germline V gene has CDR1 SGHRS and CDR2 YFSETQ. Trimming removed 3 bases from V and 2 bases from J, with 11 bases in between. CDR3 length: 14 residues.

The chain uses TRBV9 and TRBJ2-1; TRBD2 matches at 11 bases. V was clipped by 3 bases and J by 9 bases; unmatched bases: 8. Germline V lookup: CDR1 SGDLS, CDR2 YYNGEE. The CDR3 runs 15 residues. The CDR3 here is CASSATSGSVVEQFF. The CDR3 DNA is TGTGCCAGCAGCGCCACTAGCGGGAGTGTCGTTGAGCAGTTCTTC.

This clone was detected only once. The V gene is TRBV5-6, the J gene TRBJ1-4; 9 bases map to TRBD1. The CDR3 is 15 amino acids. V shed 4 bases and J 8 bases; nucleotides not matched to a gene: 9. Germline-derived CDR1 and CDR2 are SGHDT and YYEEEE. CDR3 residues: CASSLWTGEEEKLFF. Here the CDR3 DNA reads TGTGCCAGCAGCCTTTGGACAGGGGAGGAGGAAAAACTGTTTTTT.

The chain employs TRBV7-8 and TRBJ2-7; the D is unclear. V shed 3 bases and J shed 6 bases, with 9 bases lying between them. The CDR3 loop spans 12 amino acids. Germline V gene data show CDR1 as SGHVS and CDR2 as FQNEAQ. The CDR3: CASSFSWTEQYF. The CDR3 region has the DNA TGTGCCAGCAGCTTTTCTTGGACCGAGCAGTACTTC.

The rearrangement links TRBV6-5 to TRBJ2-3, with unresolved D. The V and J ends lost 2 bases and 0 bases respectively, with 6 bases between them. The CDR3 has 14 residues. The germline gives CDR1 MNHEY, CDR2 SVGAGI. For the CDR3, the DNA is TGTGCCAGCAGTTACAGGTTCAGCACAGATACGCAGTATTTT. It specifies CASSYRFSTDTQYF.

J is TRBJ2-7 and V is TRBV2, with 10 bases aligning to TRBD2. This CDR3 is built from 16 residues. Unmatched junction bases numbered 14, after V lost 5 bases and J lost 7 bases. CDR1 SNHLY and CDR2 FYNNEI come from the germline V gene. The CDR3: CASSWLAGESPWEQYF. As DNA, the CDR3 is TGTGCCAGCAGTTGGCTAGCGGGAGAGTCCCCATGGGAGCAGTACTTC.

Note on this clone: Distinct nucleotide sequences in the sample also encode this CDR3. The gene calls are TRBV29-1 and TRBJ1-1; unclear D gene. CDR1 and CDR2 (germline): SQVTM, ANQGSEA. V lost 4 bases and J 0 bases, leaving 9 bases between the germline ends. The CDR3 spans 13 residues. The CDR3 loop is CSVAGRMNTEAFF. CDR3 nucleotide sequence: TGCAGCGTTGCGGGCAGAATGAACACTGAAGCTTTCTTT.

This CDR3 is CASSFGGPEAFF. The DNA of the CDR3 is TGTGCCAGCAGCTTTGGGGGGCCTGAAGCTTTCTTT. The chain joins TRBV13 to TRBJ1-1, with D maybe TRBD1 (6 bases). Germline loops: CDR1 PRHDT, CDR2 FYEKMQ (reference sequence). V was shortened by 3 bases and J by 6 bases, with 8 bases between the two germline ends. The CDR3 runs 12 residues. The full variable domain, in which reference TRBV13 and TRBJ1-1 provide the parts outside the CDR3, is AAGVIQSPRHLIKEKRETATLKCYPIPRHDTVYWYQQGPGQDPQFLISFYEKMQSDKGSIPDRFSAQQFSDYHSELNMSSLELGDSALYFCASSFGGPEAFFGQGTRLTVV.

The chain couples TRBV14 to TRBJ2-3, with D perhaps matching TRBD1 or TRBD2 (5 bases each). Germline V lookup: CDR1 SGHDN, CDR2 FVKESK. V was trimmed by 2 bases and J by 2 bases, leaving 11 bases between them. This CDR3 is 15 amino acids long. CDR3 nucleotide sequence: TGTGCCAGCAGCCAAATCGTCGGGACCACAGATACGCAGTATTTT. Its protein product is CASSQIVGTTDTQYF.

This clone has just one count. The chain couples TRBV7-2 to TRBJ2-2; 7 bases are shared with TRBD2. Germline V gives CDR1 SGHTA, CDR2 FQGNSA. V was clipped by 6 bases and J by 5 bases; unmatched bases: 6. CDR3 length: 14 amino acids. DNA for the CDR3: TGTGCCAGCAGACCCGGACTAGTAACCGGGGAGCTGTTTTTT. This codes for CASRPGLVTGELFF.

The chain combines TRBV2 with TRBJ1-1; D ambiguous. Looked up from germline, CDR1 is SNHLY and CDR2 is FYNNEI. The CDR3 loop spans 11 amino acids. V lost 2 bases and J lost 6, with 4 bases in between. CDR3 protein: CASSERAEAFF. The CDR3 nucleotides read TGTGCCAGCAGTGAAAGGGCTGAAGCTTTCTTT.

This clone was seen more than once but under ten times. The genes are TRBV19 and TRBJ2-1; no clear D gene. The CDR3 consists of 15 residues. Deletions cut 5 bases from V and 0 bases from J, with 11 bases between. The germline CDR1 and CDR2 sequences are LNHDA and SQIVND (reference sequence). The CDR3 region has the DNA TGTGCCAGTAGTCTTCAACCGACCTCCTACAATGAGCAGTTCTTC. Encoded protein: CASSLQPTSYNEQFF.

This chain connects TRBV27 to TRBJ2-3; D may match TRBD1 or TRBD2 (5 bases each). There are 13 residues in the CDR3. V gave up 6 bases and J gave up 3 bases, with 10 bases separating them. Germline values: CDR1 MNHEY, CDR2 SMNVEV (reference sequence). The CDR3 reads CASRSGGTDTQYF. The CDR3 DNA follows: TGTGCCAGCAGATCTGGGGGTACAGATACGCAGTATTTT.

CDR3 residues: CASRADGFRQFF. CDR3 sequence (DNA): TGTGCCAGCAGAGCTGACGGGTTCCGGCAGTTCTTC. The genes are TRBV28 and TRBJ2-1, with D unresolved. V was cut by 6 bases and J by 12 bases, with 15 bases left in between. The CDR3 is 12 amino acids. The germline V gene has CDR1 MDHEN and CDR2 SYDVKM.

V is TRBV7-2 and J is TRBJ2-7, with a weak D call TRBD2 (5 bases). The CDR3 runs to 13 residues. Per the germline V gene, CDR1 is SGHTA and CDR2 is FQGNSA. V dropped 5 bases and J dropped 3 bases, with 11 bases sitting between them. The CDR3 coding sequence is TGTGCCAGCAGCCGGGATGAGGTCTACGAGCAGTACTTC. Amino acids: CASSRDEVYEQYF.

This rearrangement joins TRBV19 to TRBJ1-2; D call uncertain. Trimming removed 3 bases from V and 0 bases from J, with 8 bases in between. Germline V CDR1 and CDR2: LNHDA, SQIVND (reference sequence). This CDR3 spans 14 amino acids. DNA for the CDR3: TGTGCCAGTAGTATGGGTACCTCTAACTATGGCTACACCTTC. This translates into CASSMGTSNYGYTF.

The chain employs TRBV28 and TRBJ1-2; possible D gene TRBD1, 5 bases. The CDR3 spans 14 residues. Germline loops: CDR1 MDHEN, CDR2 SYDVKM. V was pared by 6 bases and J by 3 bases, with 14 bases between. CDR3 residues: CASSYLGADYGYTF. The CDR3 region has the DNA TGTGCCAGCAGCTACCTTGGGGCGGACTATGGCTACACCTTC.

The chain carries TRBV7-2 and TRBJ2-2; unclear D gene. Germline V lookup: CDR1 SGHTA, CDR2 FQGNSA. Trimming cost V 5 bases and J 4 bases, with 11 bases left between them. The CDR3 is made up of 14 amino acids. Here the CDR3 reads CASSDWTITGELFF. In DNA form, the CDR3 reads TGTGCCAGCAGCGATTGGACCATCACCGGGGAGCTGTTTTTT. The complete variable domain, with remaining parts taken from reference TRBV7-2 and TRBJ2-2, reads GAGVSQSPSNKVTEKGKDVELRCDPISGHTALYWYRQSLGQGLEFLIYFQGNSAPDKSGLPSDRFSAERTGGSVSTLTIQRTQQEDSAVYLCASSDWTITGELFFGEGSRLTVL.

This clone was observed a few times. The genes are TRBV27 and TRBJ2-5; D gene uncertain. CDR1 and CDR2 (germline): MNHEY, SMNVEV (reference sequence). This CDR3 is 13 amino acids long. The V gene lost 1 base and the J gene lost 1 base, with 4 bases spanning the gap. The CDR3 sequence: CASSLYSQETQYF. Here the CDR3 DNA reads TGTGCCAGCAGTTTATACAGCCAAGAGACCCAGTACTTC.

V gene TRBV29-1 combines with J gene TRBJ2-1; D unclear. The V gene's germline CDR1 is SQVTM and CDR2 ANQGSEA. Trimming left V 7 bases short and J 5 bases short, with 9 bases between. This CDR3 region has 11 residues. CDR3 in amino acids: CSGVRNNEQFF. Here the CDR3 DNA reads TGCAGCGGCGTCCGCAACAATGAGCAGTTCTTC.

The rearrangement uses TRBV18 and TRBJ1-1, with TRBD1 matching over 7 bases. The CDR3 has 12 residues. The trim removed 6 bases at V and 8 bases at J, leaving 6 bases unmatched. Germline-derived CDR1 and CDR2 are KGHSH and LQKENI. The CDR3 spells CASSRRDREAFF. CDR3 in DNA: TGTGCCAGCTCCCGCCGGGACAGAGAAGCTTTCTTT.